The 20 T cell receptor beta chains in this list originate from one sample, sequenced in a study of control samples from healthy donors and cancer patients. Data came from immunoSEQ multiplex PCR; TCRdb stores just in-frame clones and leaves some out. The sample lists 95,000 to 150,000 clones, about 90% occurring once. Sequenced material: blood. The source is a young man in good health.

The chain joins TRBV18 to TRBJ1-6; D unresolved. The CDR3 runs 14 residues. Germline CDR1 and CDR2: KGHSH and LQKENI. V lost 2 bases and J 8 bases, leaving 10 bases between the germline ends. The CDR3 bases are TGTGCCAGCTCACCAATTTCGAGGGATTCACCCCTCCACTTT. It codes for CASSPISRDSPLHF.

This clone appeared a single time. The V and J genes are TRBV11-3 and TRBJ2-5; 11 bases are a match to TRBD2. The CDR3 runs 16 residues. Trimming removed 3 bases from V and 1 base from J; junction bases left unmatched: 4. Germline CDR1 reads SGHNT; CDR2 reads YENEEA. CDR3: CASSFRLAGTQETQYF. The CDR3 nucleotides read TGTGCCAGCAGCTTCCGACTAGCGGGAACCCAAGAGACCCAGTACTTC.

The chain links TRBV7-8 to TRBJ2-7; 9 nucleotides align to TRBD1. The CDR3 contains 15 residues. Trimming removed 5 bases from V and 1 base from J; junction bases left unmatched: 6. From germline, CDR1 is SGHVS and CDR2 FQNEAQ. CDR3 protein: CASSRDRASSYEQYF. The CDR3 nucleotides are TGTGCCAGCAGCAGGGACAGGGCCTCTTCCTACGAGCAGTACTTC. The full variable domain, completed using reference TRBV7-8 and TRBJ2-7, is GAGVSQSPRYKVAKRGQDVALRCDPISGHVSLFWYQQALGQGPEFLTYFQNEAQLDKSGLPSDRFFAERPEGSVSTLKIQRTQQEDSAVYLCASSRDRASSYEQYFGPGTRLTVT.

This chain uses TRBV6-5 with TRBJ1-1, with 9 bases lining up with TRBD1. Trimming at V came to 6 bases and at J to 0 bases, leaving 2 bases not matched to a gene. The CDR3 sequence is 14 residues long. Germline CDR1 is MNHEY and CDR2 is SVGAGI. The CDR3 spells CASSRDRVNTEAFF. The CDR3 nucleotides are TGTGCCAGCAGCCGGGACAGGGTGAACACTGAAGCTTTCTTT.

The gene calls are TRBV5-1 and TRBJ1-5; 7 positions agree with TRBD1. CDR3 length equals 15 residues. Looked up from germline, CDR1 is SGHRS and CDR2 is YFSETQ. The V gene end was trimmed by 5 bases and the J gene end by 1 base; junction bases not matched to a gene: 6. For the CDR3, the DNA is TGCGCCAGCAGATCTACAGGGGACAGCAATCAGCCCCAGCATTTT. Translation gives CASRSTGDSNQPQHF.

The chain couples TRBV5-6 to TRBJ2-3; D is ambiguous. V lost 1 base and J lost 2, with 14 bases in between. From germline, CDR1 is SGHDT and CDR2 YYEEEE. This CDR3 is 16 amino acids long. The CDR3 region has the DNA TGTGCCAGCAGCTTGAAGGTCCAATCCTACACAGATACGCAGTATTTT. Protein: CASSLKVQSYTDTQYF.

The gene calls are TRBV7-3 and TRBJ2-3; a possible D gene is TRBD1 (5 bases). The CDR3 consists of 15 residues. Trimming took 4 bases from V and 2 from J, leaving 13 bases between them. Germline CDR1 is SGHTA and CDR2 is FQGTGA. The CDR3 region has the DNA TGTGCCAGCAGCTCCGGACACAGCTCCACAGATACGCAGTATTTT. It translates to CASSSGHSSTDTQYF.

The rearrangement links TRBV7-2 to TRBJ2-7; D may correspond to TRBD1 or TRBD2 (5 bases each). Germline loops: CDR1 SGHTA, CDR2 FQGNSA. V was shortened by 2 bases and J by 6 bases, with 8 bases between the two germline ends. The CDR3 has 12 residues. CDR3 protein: CASSLRGLEQYF. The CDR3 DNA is TGTGCCAGCAGCTTACGGGGCCTCGAGCAGTACTTC.

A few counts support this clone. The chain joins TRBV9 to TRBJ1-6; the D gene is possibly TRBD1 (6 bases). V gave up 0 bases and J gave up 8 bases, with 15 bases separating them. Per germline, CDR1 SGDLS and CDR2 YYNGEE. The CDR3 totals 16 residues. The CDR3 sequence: CASSVGGTRPDSPLHF. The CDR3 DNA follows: TGTGCCAGCAGCGTAGGAGGGACACGGCCTGATTCACCCCTCCACTTT.

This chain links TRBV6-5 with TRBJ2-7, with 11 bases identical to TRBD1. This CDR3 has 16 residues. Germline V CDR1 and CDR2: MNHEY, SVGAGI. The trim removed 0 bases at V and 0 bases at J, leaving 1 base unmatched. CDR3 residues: CASSYSGTGGSYEQYF. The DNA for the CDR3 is TGTGCCAGCAGTTACTCTGGGACAGGGGGCTCCTACGAGCAGTACTTC.

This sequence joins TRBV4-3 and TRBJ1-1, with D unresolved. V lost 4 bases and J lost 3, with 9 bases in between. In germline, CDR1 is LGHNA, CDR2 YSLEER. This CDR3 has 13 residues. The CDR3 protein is CASSREEYTEAFF. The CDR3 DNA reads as TGCGCCAGCAGCCGCGAGGAGTACACTGAAGCTTTCTTT.

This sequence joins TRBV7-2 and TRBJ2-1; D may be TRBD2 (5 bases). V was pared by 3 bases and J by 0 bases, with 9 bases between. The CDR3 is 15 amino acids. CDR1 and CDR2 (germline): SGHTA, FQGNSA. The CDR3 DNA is TGTGCCAGCAGCTTTGAGACTATCTCCTACAATGAGCAGTTCTTC. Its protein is CASSFETISYNEQFF.

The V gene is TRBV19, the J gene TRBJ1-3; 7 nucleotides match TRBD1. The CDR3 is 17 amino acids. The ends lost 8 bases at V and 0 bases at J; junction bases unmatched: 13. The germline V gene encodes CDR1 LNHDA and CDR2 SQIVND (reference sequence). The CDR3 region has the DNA TGTGCCAGTCGCCGAGGAACCTGGGACAGCTCTGGAAACACCATATATTTT. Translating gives CASRRGTWDSSGNTIYF.

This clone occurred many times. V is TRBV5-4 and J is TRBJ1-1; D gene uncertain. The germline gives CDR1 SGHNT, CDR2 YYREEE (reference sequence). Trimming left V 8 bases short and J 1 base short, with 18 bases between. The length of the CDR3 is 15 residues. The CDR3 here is CASTRWGKGNTEAFF. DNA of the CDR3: TGTGCCAGTACCAGGTGGGGTAAGGGGAACACTGAAGCTTTCTTT.

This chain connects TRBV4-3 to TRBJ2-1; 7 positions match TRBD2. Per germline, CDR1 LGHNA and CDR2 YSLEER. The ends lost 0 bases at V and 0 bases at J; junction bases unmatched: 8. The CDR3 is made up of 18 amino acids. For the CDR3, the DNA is TGCGCCAGCAGCCAAGATCAAGGGCTAGCGGTCTCCTACAATGAGCAGTTCTTC. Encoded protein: CASSQDQGLAVSYNEQFF.

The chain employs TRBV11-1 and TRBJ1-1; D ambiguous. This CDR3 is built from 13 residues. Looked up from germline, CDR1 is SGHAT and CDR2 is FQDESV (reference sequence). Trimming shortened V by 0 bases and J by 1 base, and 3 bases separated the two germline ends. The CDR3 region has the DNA TGTGCCAGCAGCTTAGCGCAGAACACTGAAGCTTTCTTT. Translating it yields CASSLAQNTEAFF.

The CDR3 DNA sequence: TGTGCCAGTAGTATAGATGTGAGCGGGGTTGGCACAGATACGCAGTATTTT. Translation: CASSIDVSGVGTDTQYF. The V and J genes are TRBV19 and TRBJ2-3; 7 bases align to TRBD2. CDR3 length equals 17 residues. Per the germline V gene, CDR1 is LNHDA and CDR2 is SQIVND (reference sequence). V lost 0 bases and J lost 1; bases outside the gene matches: 7.

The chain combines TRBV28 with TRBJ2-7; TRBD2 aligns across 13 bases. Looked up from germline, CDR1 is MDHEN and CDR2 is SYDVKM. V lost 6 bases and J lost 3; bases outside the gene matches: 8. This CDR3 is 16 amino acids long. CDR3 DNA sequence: TGTGCCAGCAGCGGACTAGCGGGAGAGCATCACTACGAGCAGTACTTC. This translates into CASSGLAGEHHYEQYF.

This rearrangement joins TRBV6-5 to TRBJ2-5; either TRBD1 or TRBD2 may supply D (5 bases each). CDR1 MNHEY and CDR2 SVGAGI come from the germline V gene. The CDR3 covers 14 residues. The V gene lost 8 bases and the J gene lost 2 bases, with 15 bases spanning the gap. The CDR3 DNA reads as TGTGCCAGCCTCGGTGGGGGTCATCAAGAGACCCAGTACTTC. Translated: CASLGGGHQETQYF.

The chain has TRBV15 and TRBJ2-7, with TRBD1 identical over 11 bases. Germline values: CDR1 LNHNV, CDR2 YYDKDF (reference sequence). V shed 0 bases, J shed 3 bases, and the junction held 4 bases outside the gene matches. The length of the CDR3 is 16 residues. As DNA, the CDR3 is TGTGCCACCAGCAGAGAAAAGGGGACAGGGGGCTACGAGCAGTACTTC. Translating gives CATSREKGTGGYEQYF.